This note documents a single T cell receptor (beta chain) sequence. Germline V gene data show CDR1 as KGHSH and CDR2 as LQKENI. The ends were cut back, 2 bases at V and 3 bases at J, with 11 bases in the middle. This CDR3 spans 14 amino acids. Data came from immunoSEQ multiplex PCR; TCRdb stores just in-frame clones and leaves some out. The sample lists more than 50,000 clones, approximately 94% occurring once. The data stem from a study of OX40 agonist ivuxolimab in advanced cancers. This receptor was identified in an adult with an advanced solid tumor such as melanoma, head and neck, liver or kidney cancer. J is TRBJ2-7 and V is TRBV18; D assignment may be TRBD1 or TRBD2 (5 bases each). The sample in question was CD4+ or CD8+ T cells sorted from blood, obtained in a trial of the OX40 agonist ivuxolimab. The CDR3 here is CASSPAEGSYEQYF. The DNA of the CDR3 is TGTGCCAGCTCACCAGCCGAGGGGAGCTACGAGCAGTACTTC.